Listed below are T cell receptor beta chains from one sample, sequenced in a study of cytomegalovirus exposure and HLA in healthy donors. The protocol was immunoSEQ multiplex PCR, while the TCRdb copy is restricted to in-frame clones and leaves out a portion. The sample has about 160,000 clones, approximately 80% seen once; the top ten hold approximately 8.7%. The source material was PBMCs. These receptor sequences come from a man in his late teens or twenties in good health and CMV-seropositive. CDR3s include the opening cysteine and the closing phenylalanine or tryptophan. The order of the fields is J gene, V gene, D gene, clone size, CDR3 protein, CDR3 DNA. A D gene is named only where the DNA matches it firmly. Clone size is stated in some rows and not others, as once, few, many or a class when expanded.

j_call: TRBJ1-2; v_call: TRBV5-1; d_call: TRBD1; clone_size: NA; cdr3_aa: CASSLEGGGYGYTF; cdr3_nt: TGCGCCAGCAGCTTGGAAGGGGGCGGGTATGGCTACACCTTC
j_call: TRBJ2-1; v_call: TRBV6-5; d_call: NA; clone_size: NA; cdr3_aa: CASSYGSTYNEQFF; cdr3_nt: TGTGCCAGCAGTTATGGCTCCACCTACAATGAGCAGTTCTTC
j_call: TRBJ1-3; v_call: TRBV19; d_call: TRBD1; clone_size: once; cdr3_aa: CASSATLAGQQSSGNTIYF; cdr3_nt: TGTGCCAGTAGTGCCACCCTCGCGGGACAGCAAAGCTCTGGAAACACCATATATTTT
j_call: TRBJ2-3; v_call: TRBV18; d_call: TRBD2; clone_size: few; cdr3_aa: CASSPFLAGGNRDTQYF; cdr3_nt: TGTGCCAGCTCACCCTTTCTAGCGGGGGGAAACCGTGATACGCAGTATTTT
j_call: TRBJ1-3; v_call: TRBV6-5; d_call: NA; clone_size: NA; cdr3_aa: CASSYSTRYSKDTIYF; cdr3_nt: TGTGCCAGCAGTTACTCGACCAGGTACTCTAAGGACACCATATATTTT
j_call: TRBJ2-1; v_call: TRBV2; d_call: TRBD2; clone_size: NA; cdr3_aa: CASWGLADSSYNEQFF; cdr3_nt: TGTGCCAGCTGGGGACTAGCGGACTCCTCCTACAATGAGCAGTTCTTC
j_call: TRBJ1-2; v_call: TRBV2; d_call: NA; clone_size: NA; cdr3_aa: CASKATGPNYGYTF; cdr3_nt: TGTGCCAGTAAAGCCACAGGCCCGAACTATGGCTACACCTTC
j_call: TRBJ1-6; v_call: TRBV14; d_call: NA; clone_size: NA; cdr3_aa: CASSTGGGWSSYNSPLHF; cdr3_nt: TGTGCCAGCAGCACCGGAGGTGGTTGGAGCTCCTATAATTCACCCCTCCACTTT
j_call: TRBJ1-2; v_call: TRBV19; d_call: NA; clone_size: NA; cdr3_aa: CASSIFQTADYGYTF; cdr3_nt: TGTGCCAGTAGTATTTTCCAGACAGCTGATTATGGCTACACCTTC
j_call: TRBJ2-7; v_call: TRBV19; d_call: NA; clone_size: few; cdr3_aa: CASSTKHGRGILFSYEQYF; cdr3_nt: TGTGCCAGTAGCACGAAGCATGGCAGGGGTATTTTGTTCTCCTACGAGCAGTACTTC
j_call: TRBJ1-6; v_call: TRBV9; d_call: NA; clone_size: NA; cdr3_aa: CASSVTYRIGSPLHF; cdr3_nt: TGTGCCAGCAGCGTAACATACAGAATCGGTTCACCCCTCCACTTT
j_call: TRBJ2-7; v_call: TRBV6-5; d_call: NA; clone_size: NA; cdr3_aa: CASSGPGRVDYEQYF; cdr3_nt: TGTGCCAGCAGTGGCCCTGGCAGGGTGGACTACGAGCAGTACTTC
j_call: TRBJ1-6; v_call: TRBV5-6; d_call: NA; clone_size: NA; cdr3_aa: CASNPVGLGSPLHF; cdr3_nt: TGTGCCAGCAACCCGGTCGGGTTGGGTTCACCCCTCCACTTT
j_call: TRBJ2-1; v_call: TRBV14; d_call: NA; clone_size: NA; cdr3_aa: CASSQDFPRGVNEQFF; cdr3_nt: TGTGCCAGCAGCCAAGATTTTCCTAGGGGCGTCAATGAGCAGTTCTTC
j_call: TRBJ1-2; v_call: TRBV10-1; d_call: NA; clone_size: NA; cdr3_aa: CASSVAGNYGYTF; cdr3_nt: TGCGCCAGCAGTGTCGCAGGCAACTATGGCTACACCTTC
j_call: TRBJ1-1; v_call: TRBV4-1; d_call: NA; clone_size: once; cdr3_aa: CASTGLYSDTEAFF; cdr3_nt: TGCGCCAGCACAGGGTTATACTCCGACACTGAAGCTTTCTTT
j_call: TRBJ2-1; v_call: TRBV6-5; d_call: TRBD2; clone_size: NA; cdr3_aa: CASSYSSSGSYNEQFF; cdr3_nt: TGTGCCAGCAGTTACTCCAGTAGCGGGTCCTACAATGAGCAGTTCTTC
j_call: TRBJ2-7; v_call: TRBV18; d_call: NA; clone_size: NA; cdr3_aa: CASSPFGYEQYF; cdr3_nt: TGTGCCAGCTCACCATTCGGCTACGAGCAGTACTTC
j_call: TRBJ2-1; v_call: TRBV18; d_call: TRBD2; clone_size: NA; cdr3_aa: CASSPLAGVTYNEQFF; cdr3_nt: TGTGCCAGCTCCCCGCTAGCGGGAGTGACCTACAATGAGCAGTTCTTC
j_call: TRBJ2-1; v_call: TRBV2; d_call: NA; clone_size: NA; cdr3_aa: CASSGGRGAITYNEQFF; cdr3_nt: TGTGCCAGCAGTGGGGGACGGGGGGCGATTACATACAATGAGCAGTTCTTC
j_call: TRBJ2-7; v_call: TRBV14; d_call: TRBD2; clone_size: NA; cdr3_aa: CASSLAGGYEQYF; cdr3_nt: TGTGCCAGCAGCTTAGCGGGAGGGTACGAGCAGTACTTC
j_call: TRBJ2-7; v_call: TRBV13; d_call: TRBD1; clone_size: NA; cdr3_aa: CASSLRTGTAPYEQYF; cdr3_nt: TGTGCCAGCAGCCTAAGGACCGGGACAGCCCCCTACGAGCAGTACTTC
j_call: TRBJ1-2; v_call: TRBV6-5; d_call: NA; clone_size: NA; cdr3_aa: CASNTRAGDYGYTF; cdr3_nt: TGTGCCAGCAACACGAGGGCAGGGGACTATGGCTACACCTTC
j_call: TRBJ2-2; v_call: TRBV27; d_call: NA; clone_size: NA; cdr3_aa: CASSLRYTGELFF; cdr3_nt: TGTGCCAGCAGTTTACGTTACACCGGGGAGCTGTTTTTT
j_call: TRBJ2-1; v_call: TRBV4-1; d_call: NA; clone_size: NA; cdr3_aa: CASSQLEMTVHEQFF; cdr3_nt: TGCGCCAGCAGCCAATTGGAGATGACTGTCCATGAGCAGTTCTTC
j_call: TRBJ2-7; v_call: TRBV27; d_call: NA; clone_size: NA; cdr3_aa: CASSLSRGRGLSYEQYF; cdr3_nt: TGTGCCAGCAGTTTATCGCGGGGGCGGGGGCTTTCCTACGAGCAGTACTTC
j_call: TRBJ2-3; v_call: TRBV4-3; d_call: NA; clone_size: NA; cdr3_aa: CASGEQGGTDTQYF; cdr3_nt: TGCGCCAGCGGGGAACAGGGAGGCACAGATACGCAGTATTTT
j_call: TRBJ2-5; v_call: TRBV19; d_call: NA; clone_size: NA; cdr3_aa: CASSSQETQYF; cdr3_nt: TGTGCCAGTAGTTCTCAAGAGACCCAGTACTTC
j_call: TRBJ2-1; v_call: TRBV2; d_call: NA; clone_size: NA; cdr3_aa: CASRTTEVQINEQFF; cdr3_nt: TGTGCCAGCAGGACGACGGAGGTACAAATCAATGAGCAGTTCTTC
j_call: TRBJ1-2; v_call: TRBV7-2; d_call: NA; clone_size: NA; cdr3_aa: CASSLMAHGYTF; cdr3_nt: TGTGCCAGCAGCTTAATGGCTCATGGCTACACCTTC
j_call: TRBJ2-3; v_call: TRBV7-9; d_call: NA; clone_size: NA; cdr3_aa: CASSLRDTQYF; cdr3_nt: TGTGCCAGCAGCTTACGGGATACGCAGTATTTT
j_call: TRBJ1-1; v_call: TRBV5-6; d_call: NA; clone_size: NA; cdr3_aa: CASSLWGQNTEAFF; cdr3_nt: TGTGCCAGCAGCTTGTGGGGCCAGAACACTGAAGCTTTCTTT
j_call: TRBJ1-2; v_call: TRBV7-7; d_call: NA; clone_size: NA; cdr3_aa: CASRQGPYGYTF; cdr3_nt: TGTGCCAGCAGACAGGGACCGTATGGCTACACCTTC
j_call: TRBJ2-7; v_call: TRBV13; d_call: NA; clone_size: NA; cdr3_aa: CASSLTGTRGHEQYF; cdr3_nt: TGTGCCAGCAGCCTCACAGGGACCCGGGGCCACGAGCAGTACTTC
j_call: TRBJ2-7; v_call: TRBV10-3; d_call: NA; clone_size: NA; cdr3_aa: CAISESVISSYEQYF; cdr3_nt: TGTGCCATCAGTGAGTCAGTCATCAGCTCCTACGAGCAGTACTTC
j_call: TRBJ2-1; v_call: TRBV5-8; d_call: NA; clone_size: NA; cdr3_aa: CASSLTGSYNEQFF; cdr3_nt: TGTGCCAGCAGCTTGACAGGGTCTTACAATGAGCAGTTCTTC
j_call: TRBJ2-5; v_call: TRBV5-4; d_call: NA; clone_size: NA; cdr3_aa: CASSLVGRRDQETQYF; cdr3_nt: TGTGCCAGCAGCTTAGTGGGCCGGCGGGATCAAGAGACCCAGTACTTC
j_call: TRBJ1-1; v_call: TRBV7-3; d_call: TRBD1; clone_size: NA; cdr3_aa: CASSLRGQDTEAFF; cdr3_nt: TGTGCCAGCAGCCTCAGGGGGCAGGACACTGAAGCTTTCTTT
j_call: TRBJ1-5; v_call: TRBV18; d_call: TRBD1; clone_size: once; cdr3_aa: CASSTGTDHQPQHF; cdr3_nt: TGTGCCAGCTCAACCGGGACAGATCATCAGCCCCAGCATTTT
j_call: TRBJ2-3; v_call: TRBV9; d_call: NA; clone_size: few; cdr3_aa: CASSFSDSGQIFSSTDTQYF; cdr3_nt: TGTGCCAGCAGCTTCAGCGATTCCGGACAGATTTTTTCTAGCACAGATACGCAGTATTTT
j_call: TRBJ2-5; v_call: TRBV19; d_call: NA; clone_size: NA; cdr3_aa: CASRPQGIQETQYF; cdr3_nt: TGTGCCAGTAGGCCACAGGGAATCCAAGAGACCCAGTACTTC
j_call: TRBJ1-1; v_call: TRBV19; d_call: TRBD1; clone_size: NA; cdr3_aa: CASSNQGVSTEAFF; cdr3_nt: TGTGCCAGTAGTAATCAGGGGGTTAGTACTGAAGCTTTCTTT
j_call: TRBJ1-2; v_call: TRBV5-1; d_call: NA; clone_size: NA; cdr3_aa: CASSFDEGYRERYGYTF; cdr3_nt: TGCGCCAGCAGCTTTGACGAGGGTTACAGGGAGCGATATGGCTACACCTTC